This T cell receptor (beta chain) was documented in a study of blood T cells in healthy people across ages. A J-beta primer mix and a sample-barcoded 5' primer were used in a second PCR of about 7 to 12 cycles. TCRdb reanalysed the 5' RACE reads using MiXCR and keeps one entry per CDR3 protein. This sample yields 1.5 million to 2 million distinct CDR3 sequences, of which roughly 27% are seen a single time; 7% to 9% belongs to the top ten. The CDR3 spans 14 residues. Germline V CDR1 and CDR2: SEHNR, FQNEAQ (reference sequence). V shed 3 bases and J shed 6 bases, with 15 bases lying between them. This receptor was obtained from a woman in her twenties or thirties in good health. Material: blood. The chain has TRBV7-9 and TRBJ2-7; D might be TRBD2 (5 bases). The CDR3: CASSFPSRGSEQYF. In DNA form, the CDR3 reads TGTGCCAGCAGCTTCCCCTCTCGGGGTTCCGAGCAGTACTTC.